The 15 T cell receptor beta chains below were found in one sample sequenced in a study of molecular identifiers for immune sequencing clone quantification. TCRdb processed the PCR reads anew with MiXCR; each CDR3 protein has one entry. The table records 85,000 to 90,000 distinct CDR3 sequences, roughly 25% of them present only once. The sequencing input was naive CD8+ T cells from blood, with Jurkat cell RNA spiked in. Subset: FACS-sorted CD8+CD4-CCR7+CD45RA+ naive T cells. The source of these receptors is a human donor in good health. Some libraries in this study had Jurkat cell RNA spiked in.

A remark on this clonotype: It may be a read error: a sequence one base away is much more abundant. V usage is TRBV6-5 and J usage is TRBJ2-5; tentatively, D is TRBD1 (5 bases). CDR1 is MNHEY, CDR2 SVGAGI, per germline. The CDR3 loop spans 13 amino acids. The CDR3 spells CASSYGRVETQHF. In DNA form, the CDR3 reads TGTGCCAGCAGTTACGGCAGGGTAGAGACCCAGCACTTC.

This clonotype turned up a few times. The chain uses TRBV4-1 and TRBJ2-1, with 10 positions matching TRBD1. CDR3 length: 15 amino acids. With 6 bases clipped from V and 7 bases from J, the junction kept 9 bases outside the gene matches. Germline V gives CDR1 MGHRA, CDR2 YSYEKL. CDR3 protein: CASRLGTGALNEQFF. The CDR3 DNA reads TGCGCCAGCAGACTAGGGACAGGGGCCTTGAATGAGCAGTTCTTC.

This clonotype was detected many times. V is TRBV18 and J is TRBJ1-5, with a tentative D call TRBD1 (6 bases). The CDR3 is 17 amino acids. V was clipped by 0 bases and J by 2 bases, with 14 bases between them. Germline V lookup: CDR1 KGHSH, CDR2 LQKENI. The CDR3 DNA is TGTGCCAGCTCACCACCATGGGGGGGGGCCGGCAATCAGCCCCAGCATTTT. The encoded protein is CASSPPWGGAGNQPQHF.

The V gene is TRBV4-3, the J gene TRBJ2-5; 12 bases agree with TRBD2. The CDR3 spans 18 residues. Germline CDR1 is LGHNA and CDR2 is YSLEER. Trimming cost V 0 bases and J 3 bases; bases outside gene matches: 8. The CDR3 sequence: CASSQETSGGLFEETQYF. The CDR3 nucleotides read TGCGCCAGCAGCCAAGAGACTAGCGGGGGCCTCTTTGAAGAGACCCAGTACTTC.

Note on this clonotype: One end of the junction fails to match germline, which may point to a read error. V usage is TRBV6-5 and J usage is TRBJ2-7; 7 bases map to TRBD2. The germline gives CDR1 MNHEY, CDR2 SVGAGI. The CDR3 has 16 amino acids. The CDR3 DNA reads as TGTGCCAGCAGTTACTCGGCTAGCGGTCTGTCCTACGAGCACTACTTC. Protein: CASSYSASGLSYEHYF.

This clonotype was observed at least ten times. This chain links TRBV7-9 with TRBJ2-3; 7 bases map to TRBD1. This CDR3 comprises 16 residues. J gave up 0 bases and V 5 bases, and 8 bases lay outside the gene matches. CDR1 and CDR2 (germline): SEHNR, FQNEAQ (reference sequence). The CDR3 coding sequence is TGTGCCAGCAGCCCTACAGGGGCTATAAGCACAGATACGCAGTATTTT. It is translated as CASSPTGAISTDTQYF.

This clonotype occurred many times. The chain joins TRBV27 to TRBJ1-5; D is ambiguous. The germline V gene has CDR1 MNHEY and CDR2 SMNVEV (reference sequence). V gave up 6 bases and J gave up 3 bases, with 12 bases separating them. The CDR3 is made up of 14 amino acids. The CDR3 sequence: CASSRIPTNQPQHF. CDR3 in DNA: TGTGCCAGCAGCAGAATCCCCACCAATCAGCCCCAGCATTTT.

Only a few counts were recorded for this clonotype. The rearrangement links TRBV4-3 to TRBJ2-7; possible D gene TRBD2, 6 bases. CDR1 is LGHNA, CDR2 YSLEER, per germline. V lost 3 bases and J 1 base, leaving 13 bases between the germline ends. The CDR3 contains 15 residues. The CDR3 DNA reads as TGCGCCAGCAGCCAGGATCAAGGGAGGTCCTACGAGCAGTACTTC. Its translation: CASSQDQGRSYEQYF.

This clonotype was detected many times. The V and J genes are TRBV5-1 and TRBJ1-1; D may be TRBD1 (6 bases). Between the trimmed V and J ends, which lost 0 bases and 8 bases, there was a span of 8 bases. CDR3 length: 12 residues. CDR1 is SGHRS and CDR2 is YFSETQ in the germline V gene. CDR3 bases: TGCGCCAGCAGCTTGGACAGGGAAGAAGCTTTCTTT. Translation: CASSLDREEAFF.

This clonotype was seen more than once but under ten times. This chain joins TRBV13 and TRBJ2-5; 11 bases agree with TRBD2. Trimming took 1 base from V and 3 from J; bases not matched to a gene: 4. The germline gives CDR1 PRHDT, CDR2 FYEKMQ (reference sequence). This CDR3 region has 16 residues. CDR3 sequence: CASSLALAGGEETQYF. In DNA, the CDR3 is TGTGCCAGCAGCTTAGCTCTAGCGGGGGGAGAAGAGACCCAGTACTTC.

The V gene is TRBV7-9, the J gene TRBJ2-7, with D uncertain. Trimming left V 1 base short and J 3 bases short, with 7 bases between. CDR1 and CDR2 (germline): SEHNR, FQNEAQ (reference sequence). This CDR3 has 13 residues. DNA for the CDR3: TGTGCCAGCAGCTTAGGTTCCGGCTACGAGCAGTACTTC. It is translated as CASSLGSGYEQYF.

This clonotype was found many times. The chain carries TRBV7-9 and TRBJ2-3, with TRBD2 matching 12 bases. CDR1 is SEHNR and CDR2 is FQNEAQ in the germline V gene (reference sequence). The CDR3 length is 18 residues. Losses at the gene ends were 0 bases for V and 1 base for J; bases not matched to a gene: 5. The CDR3 DNA reads as TGTGCCAGCAGCTTAGCGATTCGGACTAGCGGGGGCACAGATACGCAGTATTTT. Its translation is CASSLAIRTSGGTDTQYF.

About this clonotype itself: This may be a read error: a much more frequent sequence differs by one nucleotide. J is TRBJ2-5 and V is TRBV7-9; a weak D match, TRBD1 (6 bases). Germline loops: CDR1 SEHNR, CDR2 FQNEAQ (reference sequence). This CDR3 contains 15 residues. The CDR3 coding sequence is TGTGCCAGCAGCTTAGTTCTGGGGGCCGGCGAGACCCGGTACTTC. Protein sequence: CASSLVLGAGETRYF.

This clonotype was recorded at least ten times. V usage is TRBV9 and J usage is TRBJ2-3; 7 nucleotides line up with TRBD2. This CDR3 is 14 amino acids long. In germline, CDR1 is SGDLS, CDR2 YYNGEE. With 4 bases clipped from V and 2 bases from J, the junction kept 4 bases outside the gene matches. The CDR3 sequence: CASSMGLPTDTQYF. CDR3 nucleotides: TGTGCCAGCAGCATGGGACTACCCACAGATACGCAGTATTTT.

This chain joins TRBV15 and TRBJ1-4; D is unresolved. Trimming removed 1 base at V and 8 bases at J, with 23 bases between. The CDR3 runs 18 residues. Per germline, CDR1 LNHNV and CDR2 YYDKDF (reference sequence). The CDR3 coding sequence is TGTGCCACCAGCAGAGTCTTTGTTCGGGAGGCGTCTGGGGAAAAACTGTTTTTT. Its protein product is CATSRVFVREASGEKLFF.